This T cell receptor (beta chain) was observed in a study of a mutant IDH1 vaccine in newly diagnosed glioma (dated by TCRdb to about 2021). Concerning the study at large: Vaccination was initiated 4-6 weeks after radiotherapy alone, or concurrently with temozolomide cycles in the chemotherapy-containing groups. Of the roughly 32 treated patients, around 62% were male and 37.5% were female, and a mean age of 40.4 years was recorded. The week-35 safety follow-up took place at visit V12, and the week-47 end of study took place at visit V13. Longitudinal TCRB deep sequencing was performed for about two dozen treated patients wherever samples were available for exploratory analyses. Peripheral blood was collected at six visits: V03 (baseline), V05, V07, V10, V12 and V13. Before enrollment, patients had received standard therapy of radiotherapy alone, temozolomide alone, or radiochemotherapy with temozolomide; most received the combination. The study at large found these results: The authors stated that sample limitations prevented analyses of patient blood samples from being reproduced. Pseudoprogression appeared unrelated to alterations in the top peripheral T cell clonotypes detected by TCRB sequencing. Across multiple MHC alleles, vaccine-induced immune responses were seen in more than 90% of patients. Availability determined which PBMC samples were chosen for TCRB deep sequencing.

The time point label here, explained by the study, means: week 47, end of study. A 20-mer mutant IDH1 peptide at 300 micrograms in Montanide made up each vaccine dose, which was injected subcutaneously together with topical imiquimod. Eight vaccinations were administered to patients in weeks 1, 3, 5, 7, 11, 15, 19 and 23, corresponding to visits V03 through V10. Newly diagnosed WHO grade 3 or 4 IDH1-mutant astrocytomas showing loss of nuclear ATRX were present in the donors. The samples were drawn from NOA16, a multicentre, single-arm, open-label phase I trial in Germany that tested a mutant IDH1 peptide vaccine in humans for the first time. The DNeasy Blood and Tissue Kit was used to extract genomic DNA from EDTA blood for TCRB sequencing. Remarks on this clone: It has no known antigen specificity. Within one base of it there is no much larger clone, and no base qualities were kept.

For CDR1 and CDR2, the germline V gene lists SGHAT and FQNNGV. The CDR3 contains 18 residues, cysteine and phenylalanine counted. Only the CDR3 DNA is retained, 54 bases long and in frame from the first base. After removal of 5 bases from V and 6 bases from J, the junction retains 18 bases not matched to a gene. Library prep was done by the immunoSEQ multiplex PCR assay. The hsTCRB Kit was used according to the manufacturer's protocol to amplify rearranged TCR beta chain sequences. Sequencing of TCRB libraries was carried out on an Illumina MiSeq. Per the original workflow: The kit vendor's proprietary platform handled demultiplexing, trimming and gene mapping. The table was pulled from immuneACCESS by TCRdb, which kept in-frame rearrangements only. Such tables lose some clones; where checked, under half of the loss comes from unresolved V genes, and the rest has no known cause. Clone size and the V and J calls come from that table; the DNA yielded D and trimming. The table for this sample lists some 50,000 clones; approximately 88% of them were counted only once. The biggest ten clones account for approximately 4.3% of the sample.

This chain joins TRBV11-2 to TRBJ2-7, with 11 bases matching TRBD2. The sample was PBMCs, taken from a glioma patient whose treatment included an IDH1 peptide vaccine. This receptor was identified in a woman aged 25 to 45 with glioma. Some clones in this sample may be carry-over from other donors' samples. At the DNA level, the sequence is TGTGCCAGCAGCCTCGGGACTAGCGGAGGGGTTCGCTACGGCGAGCAGTACTTC. It encodes CASSLGTSGGVRYGEQYF. With the portions outside the CDR3 filled from the reference TRBV11-2 and TRBJ2-7 genes, the complete variable region becomes EAGVAQSPRYKIIEKRQSVAFWCNPISGHATLYWYQQILGQGPKLLIQFQNNGVVDDSQLPKDRFSAERLKGVDSTLKIQPAKLEDSAVYLCASSLGTSGGVRYGEQYFGPGTRLTVT.